The 9 T cell receptor beta chains in this list originate from one sample, sequenced in a study of shared clonotypes between healthy human individuals. Data came from immunoSEQ multiplex PCR; TCRdb stores just in-frame clones and leaves some out. The sample has around 1,100,000 clones; around three quarters are singletons. The sample was memory CD4+ T cells from PBMCs. Sample subset: CD45RA-negative fraction. The source is a man between 18 and 29 years old in good health. Some clones in this sample may be carry-over from other donors' samples.

This chain connects TRBV7-2 to TRBJ1-2; weak D call: TRBD1 (6 bases). The CDR3 is 14 residues long. CDR1 is SGHTA and CDR2 is FQGNSA in the germline V gene. Trimming took off 5 bases at V and 3 bases at J, with 13 bases between the two ends. The CDR3 region is CASSNRDTHYGYTF. The CDR3 DNA reads as TGTGCCAGCAGCAACCGGGACACCCACTATGGCTACACCTTC.

The chain combines TRBV27 with TRBJ2-7, with 8 bases matching TRBD1. Germline V gene data show CDR1 as MNHEY and CDR2 as SMNVEV (reference sequence). The CDR3 covers 12 residues. The junction had 2 bases not matched to a gene; V was cut back by 5 bases and J by 5 bases. CDR3 sequence (DNA): TGTGCCAGCAGTCCAGGGGGCCACGAGCAGTACTTC. Its protein is CASSPGGHEQYF.

The chain joins TRBV29-1 to TRBJ1-2; TRBD1 aligns across 7 bases. The junction had 2 bases not matched to a gene; V was cut back by 3 bases and J by 1 base. The CDR3 runs 13 residues. Per germline, CDR1 SQVTM and CDR2 ANQGSEA. The CDR3 protein is CSVEGQSNYGYTF. CDR3 DNA sequence: TGCAGCGTTGAGGGACAGAGTAACTATGGCTACACCTTC.

The chain links TRBV10-1 to TRBJ2-1; 7 bases agree with TRBD2. Germline CDR1 is WNHNN and CDR2 is SYGVQD (reference sequence). The CDR3 sequence is 16 residues long. J lost 7 bases, V lost 0 bases, and 9 bases had no gene match. Written as DNA, the CDR3 is TGCGCCAGCAGTGAGTCTGGAAGGACTAGTCTTAATGAGCAGTTCTTC. Translated, it gives CASSESGRTSLNEQFF.

This clone was counted once. The chain uses TRBV6-1 and TRBJ2-2; tentatively, D is TRBD1 (5 bases). The CDR3 contains 15 residues. The V and J ends lost 2 bases and 4 bases respectively, with 11 bases between them. Germline lookup yields CDR1 MNHNS and CDR2 SASEGT. CDR3 amino acids: CASSEMSRATGELFF. CDR3 DNA: TGTGCCAGCAGTGAAATGTCCAGGGCCACCGGGGAGCTGTTTTTT.

V gene TRBV6-6 combines with J gene TRBJ1-5; D is unresolved. The CDR3 is 13 amino acids. Germline V gives CDR1 MNHNY, CDR2 SVGAGI (reference sequence). Trimming stripped 7 bases from V and 4 bases from J, with 11 bases between. The CDR3 spells CASTQRVNQPQHF. CDR3 sequence (DNA): TGTGCCAGCACTCAAAGGGTGAATCAGCCCCAGCATTTT.

This clone appeared a single time. The CDR3, as DNA: TGTGCCAGCAGCTCTCGGGCGGGAGGGTACTTCGAGACCCAGTACTTC. Encoded protein: CASSSRAGGYFETQYF. The chain joins TRBV7-2 to TRBJ2-5; TRBD2 matches 9 bases. From germline, CDR1 is SGHTA and CDR2 FQGNSA. Losses at the gene ends were 4 bases for V and 5 bases for J; bases not matched to a gene: 11. The CDR3 contains 16 residues.

The rearrangement links TRBV30 to TRBJ2-7, with unresolved D. The germline V and J ends were trimmed by 3 bases and 11 bases, with 20 bases remaining between them. This CDR3 region has 13 residues. The germline V gene encodes CDR1 GTSNPN and CDR2 SVGIG (reference sequence). The DNA of the CDR3 is TGTGCCTGGAGCGTAAACGGACGGAACAGTGAGTACTTC. Its protein product is CAWSVNGRNSEYF.

This clone was detected once. V and J are TRBV28 and TRBJ1-2; D uncertain. This CDR3 has 11 amino acids. Trimming pared 3 bases from V and 6 bases from J, leaving 5 bases between. CDR1 is MDHEN and CDR2 is SYDVKM in the germline V gene. The CDR3 region is CASSFGHGYTF. The CDR3 region has the DNA TGTGCCAGCAGTTTTGGTCATGGCTACACCTTC.